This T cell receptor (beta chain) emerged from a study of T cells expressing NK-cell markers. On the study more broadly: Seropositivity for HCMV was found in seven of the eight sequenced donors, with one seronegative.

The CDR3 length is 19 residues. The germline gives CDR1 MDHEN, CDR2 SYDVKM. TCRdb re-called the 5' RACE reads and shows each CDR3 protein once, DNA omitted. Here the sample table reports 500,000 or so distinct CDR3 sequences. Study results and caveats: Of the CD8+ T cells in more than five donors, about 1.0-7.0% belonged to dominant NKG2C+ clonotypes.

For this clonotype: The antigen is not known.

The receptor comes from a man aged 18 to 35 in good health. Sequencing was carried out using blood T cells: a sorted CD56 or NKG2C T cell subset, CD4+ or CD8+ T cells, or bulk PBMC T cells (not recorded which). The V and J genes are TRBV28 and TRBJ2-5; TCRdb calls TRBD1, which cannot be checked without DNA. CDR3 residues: CASSSPWQGAGEPGETQYF.